This TCR beta chain emerged from a study of CD8 T cells in Susac syndrome. CDR1 is DFQATT, CDR2 SNEGSKA, per germline (reference sequence). This CDR3 contains 16 residues. Trimming took 3 bases from V and 0 from J; bases not matched to a gene: 8. Roughly 0.5 to 1 ug RNA was reverse transcribed with random hexamers. TCRdb passed the immunoSEQ multiplex PCR reads through MiXCR, listing each CDR3 protein once. The repertoire holds 140,000 to 150,000 distinct CDR3 sequences, with 85% to 95% as singletons. Material: CD4+ T cells from PBMCs. The clonotype comes from a human donor with multiple sclerosis. This chain connects TRBV20-1 to TRBJ1-5, with 7 positions matching TRBD1. CDR3 DNA: TGCAGTGCTAGGATAGGGACAGCTTATAGCAATCAGCCCCAGCATTTT. Encoded protein: CSARIGTAYSNQPQHF.